A selection of T cell receptor beta chains follows, all from one sample in a study of blood T cell repertoires in COVID-19. Repertoires were generated with immunoSEQ multiplex PCR, while TCRdb's copy carries only in-frame clones and drops some. The sample has roughly 150,000 clones, roughly 80% seen once. Material for sequencing was peripheral blood. Source of these receptors: a man between 65 and 85 years old with acute or convalescent COVID-19. Both conserved end residues are part of each CDR3. D genes are given only for firm matches. Size is stated for part of the rows, as once, few or many counts, or as a class when the clone is expanded.

v_gene,d_gene,j_gene,abundance,CDR3aa,CDR3nt
TRBV27,TRBD1,TRBJ1-2,.,CASSSRQGAYGYTF,TGTGCCAGCAGTTCGCGACAGGGGGCCTATGGCTACACCTTC
TRBV9,.,TRBJ1-6,.,CASSPRGETGTYNSPLHF,TGTGCCAGCAGCCCCCGGGGGGAAACCGGGACCTATAATTCACCCCTCCACTTT
TRBV5-1,.,TRBJ2-7,.,CASSDNRVLYEQYF,TGCGCCAGCAGCGACAACAGGGTCCTCTACGAGCAGTACTTC
TRBV5-1,.,TRBJ2-1,.,CASSLSQAVTYNEQFF,TGCGCCAGCAGCTTGAGTCAGGCCGTGACCTACAATGAGCAGTTCTTC
TRBV6-4,TRBD2,TRBJ2-3,once,CASSETSGSPPDTQYF,TGTGCCAGCAGTGAGACTAGCGGGAGCCCGCCAGATACGCAGTATTTT
TRBV18,TRBD1,TRBJ2-5,.,CASSPMTGGETQYF,TGTGCCAGCTCACCTATGACAGGGGGTGAGACCCAGTACTTC
TRBV27,.,TRBJ2-1,.,CASSTSSYNEQFF,TGTGCCAGCAGTACGAGCTCCTACAATGAGCAGTTCTTC
TRBV24-1,TRBD2,TRBJ2-1,.,CATTAGTTNEQFF,TGTGCCACCACGGCCGGGACTACCAATGAGCAGTTCTTC
TRBV14,.,TRBJ1-1,many,CASSQDRRIGTEAFF,TGTGCCAGCAGCCAAGATCGGAGGATAGGGACTGAAGCTTTCTTT
TRBV29-1,TRBD1,TRBJ2-6,.,CSVGGGSFGANVLTF,TGCAGCGTTGGAGGGGGCTCCTTTGGGGCCAACGTCCTGACTTTC
TRBV5-1,TRBD1,TRBJ1-1,.,CASSITGQRDTEAFF,TGCGCCAGCAGCATAACGGGACAGAGAGACACTGAAGCTTTCTTT
TRBV19,TRBD1,TRBJ1-4,many,CASSKFTGAQGEKLFF,TGTGCCAGTAGTAAATTTACAGGGGCGCAGGGTGAAAAACTGTTTTTT
TRBV18,.,TRBJ2-2,.,CASSQAETGELFF,TGTGCCAGCTCACAGGCGGAGACCGGGGAGCTGTTTTTT
TRBV27,.,TRBJ1-3,.,CASSSQGNTIYF,TGTGCCAGCAGTTCCCAGGGTAACACCATATATTTT
TRBV5-5,TRBD1,TRBJ1-1,.,CASSLGTGANTEAFF,TGTGCCAGCAGCTTAGGGACAGGGGCGAACACTGAAGCTTTCTTT
TRBV6-1,TRBD2,TRBJ2-7,.,CASSGTSGRRIAYEQYF,TGTGCCAGCAGTGGGACTAGCGGGAGGCGGATCGCCTACGAGCAGTACTTC
TRBV5-1,TRBD2,TRBJ2-7,.,CASSLVASGGAEQYF,TGCGCCAGCAGCTTGGTCGCTAGCGGGGGTGCCGAGCAGTACTTC
TRBV4-1,.,TRBJ2-7,.,CASSPSETAAYEQYF,TGCGCCAGCAGCCCAAGTGAGACAGCTGCCTACGAGCAGTACTTC
TRBV11-2,TRBD1,TRBJ1-1,.,CASSFGTGIPKGGAFF,TGTGCCAGCAGCTTTGGGACAGGGATCCCTAAGGGAGGTGCTTTCTTT
TRBV2,.,TRBJ1-5,.,CASSSQAQGNQPQHF,TGTGCCAGCAGCTCTCAGGCGCAGGGCAATCAGCCCCAGCATTTT
TRBV18,TRBD2,TRBJ2-1,once,CASSPSSGTFSNEQFF,TGTGCCAGCTCACCTTCTAGCGGGACTTTTTCTAATGAGCAGTTCTTC
TRBV2,.,TRBJ2-7,.,CASRRSGTSLAYEQYF,TGTGCCAGCAGAAGATCCGGGACATCCCTCGCCTACGAGCAGTACTTC
TRBV19,.,TRBJ2-1,.,CASTEDSLEQFF,TGTGCCAGTACTGAGGACTCGCTTGAGCAGTTCTTC
TRBV28,.,TRBJ2-7,.,CASSLMYEQYF,TGTGCCAGCAGTCTAATGTACGAGCAGTACTTC
TRBV11-3,TRBD1,TRBJ2-5,once,CASSLRDSRQETQYF,TGTGCCAGCAGCTTACGGGACAGTCGACAAGAGACCCAGTACTTC